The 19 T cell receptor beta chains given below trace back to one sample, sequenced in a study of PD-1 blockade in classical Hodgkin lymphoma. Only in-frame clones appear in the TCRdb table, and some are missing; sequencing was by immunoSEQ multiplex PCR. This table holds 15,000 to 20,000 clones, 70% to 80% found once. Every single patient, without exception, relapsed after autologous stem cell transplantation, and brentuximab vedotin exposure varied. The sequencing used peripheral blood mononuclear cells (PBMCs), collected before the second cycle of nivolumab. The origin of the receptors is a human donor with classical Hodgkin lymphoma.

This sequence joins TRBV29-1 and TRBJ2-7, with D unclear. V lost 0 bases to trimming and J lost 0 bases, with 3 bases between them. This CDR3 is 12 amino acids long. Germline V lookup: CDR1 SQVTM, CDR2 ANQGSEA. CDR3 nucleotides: TGCAGCGTTGAAGAAACCTCCTACGAGCAGTACTTC. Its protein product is CSVEETSYEQYF.

As DNA, the CDR3 is TGCGCCAGCAGCCTTGGCGGAAACATTCAGTACTTC. This codes for CASSLGGNIQYF. The V and J genes are TRBV5-1 and TRBJ2-4; D remains ambiguous. CDR1 is SGHRS, CDR2 YFSETQ, per germline. The CDR3 contains 12 residues. V lost 4 bases and J lost 6, with 8 bases in between.

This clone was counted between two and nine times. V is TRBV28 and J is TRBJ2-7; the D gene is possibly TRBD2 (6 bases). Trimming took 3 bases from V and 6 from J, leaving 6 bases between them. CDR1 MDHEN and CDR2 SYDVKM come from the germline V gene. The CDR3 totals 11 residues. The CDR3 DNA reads TGTGCCAGCAGTTTCGGGAGCGAGCAGTACTTC. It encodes CASSFGSEQYF.

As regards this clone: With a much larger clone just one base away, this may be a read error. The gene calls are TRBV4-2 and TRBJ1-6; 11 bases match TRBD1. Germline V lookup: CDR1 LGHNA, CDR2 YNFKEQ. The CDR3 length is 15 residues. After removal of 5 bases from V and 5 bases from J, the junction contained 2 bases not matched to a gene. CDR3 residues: CASSLGQGDNSPLHF. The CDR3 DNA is TGTGCCAGCAGCTTGGGACAGGGGGATAATTCACCCCTCCACTTT.

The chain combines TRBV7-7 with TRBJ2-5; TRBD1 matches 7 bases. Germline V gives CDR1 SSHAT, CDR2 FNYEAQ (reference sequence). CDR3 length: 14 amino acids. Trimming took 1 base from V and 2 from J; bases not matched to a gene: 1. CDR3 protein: CASSLGTGQETQYF. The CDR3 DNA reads TGTGCCAGCAGCTTAGGGACAGGACAAGAGACCCAGTACTTC.

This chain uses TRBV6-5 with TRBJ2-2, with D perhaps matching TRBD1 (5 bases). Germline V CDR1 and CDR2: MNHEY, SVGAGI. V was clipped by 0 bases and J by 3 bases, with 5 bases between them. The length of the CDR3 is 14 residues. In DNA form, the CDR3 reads TGTGCCAGCAGTTACTCGACAGACACCGGGGAGCTGTTTTTT. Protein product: CASSYSTDTGELFF.

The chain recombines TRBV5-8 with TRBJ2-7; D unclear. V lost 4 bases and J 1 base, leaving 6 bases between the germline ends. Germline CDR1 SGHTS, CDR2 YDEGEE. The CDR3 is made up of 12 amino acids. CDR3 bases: TGTGCCAGCAGCGCCAGTTCCTACGAGCAGTACTTC. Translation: CASSASSYEQYF.

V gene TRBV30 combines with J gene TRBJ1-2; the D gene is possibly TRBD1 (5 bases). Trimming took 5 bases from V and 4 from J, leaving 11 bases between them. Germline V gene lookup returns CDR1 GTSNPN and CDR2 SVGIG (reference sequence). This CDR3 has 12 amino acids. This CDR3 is CAWGQGGYGYTF. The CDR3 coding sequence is TGTGCCTGGGGGCAGGGTGGCTATGGCTACACCTTC.

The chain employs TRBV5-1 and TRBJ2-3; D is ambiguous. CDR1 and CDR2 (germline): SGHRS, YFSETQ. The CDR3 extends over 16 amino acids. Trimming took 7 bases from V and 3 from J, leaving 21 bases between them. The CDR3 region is CASARGQSALTDTQYF. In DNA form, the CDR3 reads TGCGCCAGCGCACGTGGGCAGAGCGCACTTACAGATACGCAGTATTTT.

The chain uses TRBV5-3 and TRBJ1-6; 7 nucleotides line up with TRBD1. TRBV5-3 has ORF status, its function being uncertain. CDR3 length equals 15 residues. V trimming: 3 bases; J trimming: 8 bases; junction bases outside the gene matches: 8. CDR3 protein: CARSSPDRLDSPLHF. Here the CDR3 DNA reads TGTGCCAGAAGCTCCCCGGACAGGCTGGATTCACCCCTCCACTTT.

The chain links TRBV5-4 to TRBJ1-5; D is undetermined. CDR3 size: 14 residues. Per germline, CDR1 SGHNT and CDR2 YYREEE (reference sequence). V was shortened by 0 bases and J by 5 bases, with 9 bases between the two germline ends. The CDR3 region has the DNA TGTGCCAGCAGCTTGGCGGGGTCTTATCAGCCCCAGCATTTT. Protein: CASSLAGSYQPQHF.

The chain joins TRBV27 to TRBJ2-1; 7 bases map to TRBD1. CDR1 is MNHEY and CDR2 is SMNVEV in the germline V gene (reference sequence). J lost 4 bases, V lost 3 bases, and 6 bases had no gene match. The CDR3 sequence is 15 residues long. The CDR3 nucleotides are TGTGCCAGCAGTTTGTTAGGGGGCGTTTACAATGAGCAGTTCTTC. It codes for CASSLLGGVYNEQFF.

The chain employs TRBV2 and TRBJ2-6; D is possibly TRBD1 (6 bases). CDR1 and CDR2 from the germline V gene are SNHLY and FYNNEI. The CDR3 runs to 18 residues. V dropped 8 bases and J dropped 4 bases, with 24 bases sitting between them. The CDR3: CASHRFTGLSPGANVLTF. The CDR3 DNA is TGTGCCAGCCACCGCTTTACAGGGTTGTCTCCGGGGGCCAACGTCCTGACTTTC.

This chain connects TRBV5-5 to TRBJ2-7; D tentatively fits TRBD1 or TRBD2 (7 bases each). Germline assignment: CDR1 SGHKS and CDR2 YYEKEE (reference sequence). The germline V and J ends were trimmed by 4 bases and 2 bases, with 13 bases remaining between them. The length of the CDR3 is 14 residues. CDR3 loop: CASSQGGTAYEQYF. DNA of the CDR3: TGTGCCAGCAGCCAGGGGGGGACGGCCTACGAGCAGTACTTC.

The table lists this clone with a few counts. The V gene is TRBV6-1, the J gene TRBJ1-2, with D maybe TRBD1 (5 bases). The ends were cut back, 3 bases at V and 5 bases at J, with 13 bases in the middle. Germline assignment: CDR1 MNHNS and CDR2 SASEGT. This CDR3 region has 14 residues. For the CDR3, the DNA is TGTGCCAGCAGTGAGAGCAGGGCGGGGTATGGCTACACCTTC. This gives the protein CASSESRAGYGYTF.

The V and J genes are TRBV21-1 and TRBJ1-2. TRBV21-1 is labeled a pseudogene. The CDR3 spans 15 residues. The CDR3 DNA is TGTGCCAGCAGCACGGAGACCGTCGTTGCTGGAAGCTACACCTTC. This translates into CASSTETVVAGSYTF.

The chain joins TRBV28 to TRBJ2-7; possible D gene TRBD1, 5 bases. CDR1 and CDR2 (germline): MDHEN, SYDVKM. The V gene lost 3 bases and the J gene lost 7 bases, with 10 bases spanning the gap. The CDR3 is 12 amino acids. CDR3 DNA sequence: TGTGCCAGCAGTTTCCCAGGGCGTGAGCAGTACTTC. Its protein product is CASSFPGREQYF. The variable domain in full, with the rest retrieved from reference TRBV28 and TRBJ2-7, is DVKVTQSSRYLVKRTGEKVFLECVQDMDHENMFWYRQDPGLGLRLIYFSYDVKMKEKGDIPEGYSVSREKKERFSLILESASTNQTSMYLCASSFPGREQYFGPGTRLTVT.

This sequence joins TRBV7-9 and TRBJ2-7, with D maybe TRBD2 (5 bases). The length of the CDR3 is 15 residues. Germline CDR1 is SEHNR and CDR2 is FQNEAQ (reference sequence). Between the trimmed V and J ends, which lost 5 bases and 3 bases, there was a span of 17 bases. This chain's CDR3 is CASSNIAGLFYEQYF. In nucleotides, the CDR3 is TGTGCCAGCAGCAATATTGCCGGACTTTTCTACGAGCAGTACTTC.

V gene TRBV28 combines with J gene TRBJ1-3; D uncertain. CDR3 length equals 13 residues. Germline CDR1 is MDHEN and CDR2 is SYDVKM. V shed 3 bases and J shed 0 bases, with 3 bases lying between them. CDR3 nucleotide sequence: TGTGCCAGCAGTTTCGGCTCTGGAAACACCATATATTTT. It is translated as CASSFGSGNTIYF.